This T cell receptor beta chain derives from a study of identical twins. Study results and caveats: Abundant beta clonotypes from cord blood had fewer insertions, unlike memory repertoires, which showed none. Beta out-of-frame sequences showed weaker excess twin sharing. One should note that invariant MAIT and iNKT cells could partly confound zero-insertion analyses.

TCRdb passed the 5' RACE reads through MiXCR, listing each CDR3 protein once. Of about 900,000 distinct CDR3 sequences in the sample, about 12% are singletons; the top ten hold around 1.6%. With regard to this clonotype: Its specificity is not known.

Germline CDR1 SGHRS, CDR2 YFSETQ. Unmatched junction bases numbered 9, after V lost 7 bases and J lost 4 bases. This CDR3 is built from 16 residues. The donor group consisted entirely of healthy Caucasians. The data were also submitted as part of a second study, on yellow fever vaccine responses in identical twins.

V usage is TRBV5-1 and J usage is TRBJ2-1; 12 bases are a match to TRBD1. Sequences were obtained from PBMCs. The TCR sequence derives from a woman aged 18-35 years in good health. As DNA, the CDR3 is TGCGCCAGCCCCAAAGGGGACAGGGGGCTATACAATGAGCAGTTCTTC. Its translation is CASPKGDRGLYNEQFF.